Listed here is a single TCR beta chain. This clone was observed a few times. This receptor's antigen is unknown. No much larger clone is present one base from it, and per-base qualities are unavailable. TCRbeta CDR3 regions were amplified from genomic DNA by means of the immunoSEQ Assay, a bias-controlled multiplex PCR. In the authors' own workflow: The number of nucleated cells in each sample was estimated by amplification of reference gene primers within the assay. Sequence reads were collapsed and filtered to measure the absolute abundance of every unique TCRbeta CDR3 rearrangement. For each sample, productive Simpson clonality was calculated as the square root of Simpson's diversity index across productive rearrangements. Held by TCRdb, this immuneACCESS table contains in-frame sequences only and omits some clones. Under half of the omission traces to an unresolved V gene where checked; the cause of the rest is unknown. V, J and clone size are taken as reported in that table, and D and trimming were inferred from the DNA itself. The sample records some 130,000 clones, about 91% of which are singletons. The ten biggest clones cover over 9% of the sample.

The CDR3 numbers 15 residues from cysteine through phenylalanine. Only the CDR3 DNA stays, 45 bases, in frame from base 1. V gives up 0 bases and J gives up 8 bases, and the segment between their germline ends measures 16 bases. From a lookup of the germline V gene, CDR1 and CDR2 are SGHTA and FQGNSA. The source of the sample is a study of blood T cell repertoires in COVID-19 (dated by TCRdb to 2020 to 2021). At the level of the whole study: Samples from collaborators originated in the United States, Italy and Spain and spanned both the acute and convalescent phases of COVID-19. Samples were obtained from the ongoing ImmuneRACE study (first 160 participants) and from 1,000 to 1,500 subjects provided by 6 global collaborators. The prospective study material was composed of cDNA or gDNA derived from T cells, B-cell-depleted T cells, or PBMCs. Subjects who had been exposed to COVID-19, were actively infected with it, or had recovered from it provided the deeply sampled blood TCRbeta repertoires that made up the dataset. Sample metadata almost always included a de-identified subject ID, COVID-19 status, age in years and sex. The repertoires were released in a freely available public database meant as a resource for research on the immune response to SARS-CoV-2. Where available, HLA class I and class II types were taken from metadata supplied by the sample provider and were not determined by assay-based typing.

What the study reported, not specific to this receptor: The amount of clinical and demographic metadata varied by source and participant and was provided uncurated.

Collaborating institutions collected whole blood in K2EDTA tubes following their own protocols. Collaborator samples were shipped for TCRbeta analysis as frozen whole blood, isolated PBMCs, or DNA extracted from either sample type. The material sequenced was peripheral blood. The chain employs TRBV7-2 and TRBJ1-2, with a weak D call of TRBD1 (5 bases match). This receptor was obtained from a man aged 50-60 years with acute or convalescent COVID-19. DNA sequence: TGTGCCAGCAGCTTAGCTCCCCCCCAGGGCGCGGGCTACACCTTC. Its product reads: CASSLAPPQGAGYTF.